This TCR beta chain derives from a study of T cell responses to AZD1222 COVID-19 vaccine. The CDR3 spans 15 residues. Trimming took 3 bases from V and 7 from J, leaving 19 bases between them. Germline V gives CDR1 LNHDA, CDR2 SQIVND (reference sequence). Assay used: immunoSEQ multiplex PCR; TCRdb lists only in-frame clones, some missing. The table lists more than 85,000 clones, about 90% of them singletons. As concerns this clone: Its cognate antigen is unknown.

Findings and limits, study-wide: It was only after the peak T cell response that any repertoires were sampled. Nearly half of spike-specific TCRs reportedly go after variant regions that carry no mutations.

The receptor's source is an adult in good health. The chain carries TRBV19 and TRBJ2-7, with D perhaps being TRBD1 or TRBD2 (5 bases each). Sequences were derived from peripheral blood, sampled on day 0 of AZD1222 vaccination. The CDR3 reads CASSMWQGPSGEQYF. CDR3 in DNA: TGTGCCAGTAGTATGTGGCAGGGACCTTCGGGTGAGCAGTACTTC.